Following are 14 T cell receptor beta chains from one sample sequenced in a study of blood T cell repertoires in COVID-19. Clones were read by immunoSEQ multiplex PCR, and TCRdb kept only the in-frame ones, dropping some. Here the sample spans about 130,000 clones, roughly 81% being singletons. Sequences were obtained from peripheral blood. These receptors all come from a human donor in a cohort sampled during active COVID-19.

CDR3 loop: CAWSARGDQPQHF. In DNA, the CDR3 is TGTGCCTGGAGTGCACGGGGGGATCAGCCCCAGCATTTT. The V and J genes are TRBV30 and TRBJ1-5; a weak D match, TRBD1 (5 bases). Trimming removed 1 base at V and 5 bases at J, with 9 bases between. Germline V gene lookup returns CDR1 GTSNPN and CDR2 SVGIG (reference sequence). The CDR3 extends over 13 amino acids.

This clone was observed a few times. The chain carries TRBV27 and TRBJ2-7, with D unresolved. The ends were cut back, 5 bases at V and 0 bases at J, with 14 bases in the middle. This CDR3 is built from 15 residues. Germline CDR1 MNHEY, CDR2 SMNVEV (reference sequence). CDR3 residues: CASSVGKRASYEQYF. The CDR3, as DNA: TGTGCCAGCAGTGTGGGCAAGAGAGCCTCCTACGAGCAGTACTTC.

The chain links TRBV27 to TRBJ2-3; D perhaps matches TRBD2 (6 bases). The CDR3 contains 14 residues. Germline V gene lookup returns CDR1 MNHEY and CDR2 SMNVEV (reference sequence). Trimming left V 7 bases short and J 4 bases short, with 15 bases between. This CDR3 is CASTGLKRPDTQYF. The CDR3 DNA reads TGTGCCAGCACGGGACTGAAAAGGCCAGATACGCAGTATTTT.

V usage is TRBV5-4 and J usage is TRBJ2-3; a weak D match, TRBD2 (6 bases). Germline CDR1 SGHNT, CDR2 YYREEE (reference sequence). The CDR3 runs 15 residues. The V end was cut by 0 bases, the J end by 2 bases, with 10 bases between. CDR3: CASSLGTGDTDTQYF. CDR3 in DNA: TGTGCCAGCAGCTTGGGAACGGGAGACACAGATACGCAGTATTTT.

By share, this clone counts as medium-sized. The chain employs TRBV15 and TRBJ2-1; 8 bases are shared with TRBD1. CDR3 length equals 16 residues. Trimming removed 3 bases from V and 6 bases from J; junction bases left unmatched: 10. The germline gives CDR1 LNHNV, CDR2 YYDKDF (reference sequence). The CDR3 sequence is CATSSREGTGGNEQFF. In nucleotides, the CDR3 is TGTGCCACCAGCAGTCGAGAGGGAACAGGGGGCAATGAGCAGTTCTTC.

This clone appeared a single time. CDR3 nucleotide sequence: TGTGCCAGCACCCCCCGACCGGGGGGCTACAATGAGCAGTTCTTC. The encoded protein is CASTPRPGGYNEQFF. The chain employs TRBV27 and TRBJ2-1; TRBD2 matches 7 bases. This CDR3 is 15 amino acids long. Germline trimming cut 7 bases from V and 3 bases from J; bases unmatched to any gene: 9. Germline V lookup: CDR1 MNHEY, CDR2 SMNVEV (reference sequence).

The genes are TRBV5-1 and TRBJ1-3; 10 positions agree with TRBD1. Per germline, CDR1 SGHRS and CDR2 YFSETQ. CDR3 size: 15 residues. J gave up 4 bases and V 0 bases, and 1 base lay outside the gene matches. CDR3 coding DNA: TGCGCCAGCAGCTTGGGACAGGGGGCAGGAAACACCATATATTTT. It is translated as CASSLGQGAGNTIYF.

The chain links TRBV19 to TRBJ1-2; 10 bases match TRBD1. The germline gives CDR1 LNHDA, CDR2 SQIVND (reference sequence). This CDR3 has 15 residues. With 7 bases clipped from V and 2 bases from J, the junction kept 7 bases outside the gene matches. Written as DNA, the CDR3 is TGTGCCAGTATCGGGACAGGGGACTTCAACTATGGCTACACCTTC. Amino acids: CASIGTGDFNYGYTF.

This clone came up a few times. This rearrangement joins TRBV4-1 to TRBJ1-5; a weak D match, TRBD1 (6 bases). Between the trimmed V and J ends, which lost 0 bases and 2 bases, there was a span of 14 bases. CDR1 and CDR2 (germline): MGHRA, YSYEKL. This CDR3 is 17 amino acids long. The CDR3 region is CASSQDPAGVGNQPQHF. As DNA, the CDR3 is TGCGCCAGCAGCCAAGACCCGGCAGGGGTTGGCAATCAGCCCCAGCATTTT.

The rearrangement links TRBV12-5 to TRBJ2-7; D ambiguous. Germline V gene data show CDR1 as LGHNT and CDR2 as FRNRAP. The CDR3 has 13 residues. The germline V and J ends were trimmed by 5 bases and 1 base, with 9 bases remaining between them. The CDR3 bases are TGTGCTAGTGGTCGACCCGGGTCCTACGAGCAGTACTTC. It translates to CASGRPGSYEQYF.

V is TRBV7-8 and J is TRBJ2-5; the D gene is possibly TRBD2 (7 bases). This CDR3 has 16 residues. Between the trimmed V and J ends, which lost 0 bases and 5 bases, there was a span of 16 bases. The germline V gene has CDR1 SGHVS and CDR2 FQNEAQ. DNA for the CDR3: TGTGCCAGCAGCTTAGCGCTTTCGGGGGGCCGTGAGACCCAGTACTTC. As protein: CASSLALSGGRETQYF.

V usage is TRBV5-6 and J usage is TRBJ1-4; a weak D match, TRBD1 (5 bases). Trimming left V 3 bases short and J 4 bases short, with 13 bases between. The V gene's germline CDR1 is SGHDT and CDR2 YYEEEE. The CDR3 runs 15 residues. The CDR3 region has the DNA TGTGCCAGCAGCTCTTTCGGGGGGTTTAATGAAAAACTGTTTTTT. This translates into CASSSFGGFNEKLFF. The full variable domain, completed using reference TRBV5-6 and TRBJ1-4, is DAGVTQSPTHLIKTRGQQVTLRCSPKSGHDTVSWYQQALGQGPQFIFQYYEEEERQRGNFPDRFSGHQFPNYSSELNVNALLLGDSALYLCASSSFGGFNEKLFFGSGTQLSVL.

The gene calls are TRBV19 and TRBJ1-1; D unresolved. V lost 6 bases, J lost 4 bases, and 21 bases lay in between. Per germline, CDR1 LNHDA and CDR2 SQIVND (reference sequence). This CDR3 has 16 residues. The CDR3 region has the DNA TGTGCCAGTAGCCTAACAGCGGCCGTTTCGAGCACTGAAGCTTTCTTT. Protein sequence: CASSLTAAVSSTEAFF.

The chain carries TRBV10-3 and TRBJ1-2; TRBD1 matches at 8 bases. CDR1 is ENHRY and CDR2 is SYGVKD in the germline V gene. This CDR3 contains 13 residues. V lost 0 bases to trimming and J lost 8 bases; unmatched junction nucleotides: 2. CDR3 amino acids: CAISESRDRGYTF. CDR3 in DNA: TGTGCCATCAGTGAGTCGAGGGACAGGGGCTACACCTTC.